Shown below are 27 T cell receptor beta chains from a single sample sequenced in a study of CD8 T cells in ankylosing spondylitis (TCRdb year 2017). Library preparation used 5' RACE. These reads were obtained on an Illumina HiSeq 2500. TCRdb reworked the public reads: Q25 trimming with fastp, MiXCR clone assembly, productive beta chains retained. Identical CDR3 protein sequences are pooled into one entry, listed with their most common genes and DNA. Across this sample there are 200,000 to 300,000 distinct CDR3 sequences, with under 8.5% seen only once. The ten largest account for more than 4.5% of the sample. Input material: blood, either unsorted or a sorted T cell fraction (not recorded which). These TCRs come from a female donor with ankylosing spondylitis or in good health (not recorded which).

This clonotype was seen repeatedly, ten times or more. The J gene is TRBJ2-5, the V gene TRBV20-1; D gene uncertain. The CDR3 runs to 12 residues. CDR1 is DFQATT, CDR2 SNEGSKA, per germline (reference sequence). The V end was cut by 3 bases, the J end by 0 bases, with 5 bases between. The CDR3 loop reads CSASPDQETQYF. The CDR3 nucleotides are TGCAGTGCTAGCCCGGACCAAGAGACCCAGTACTTC.

This clonotype was observed many times. The chain couples TRBV7-6 to TRBJ2-1; D is ambiguous. Germline loops: CDR1 SGHVS, CDR2 FNYEAQ. The CDR3 has 14 amino acids. Trimming shortened V by 1 base and J by 6 bases, and 10 bases separated the two germline ends. This chain's CDR3 is CASSLVLASNEQFF. CDR3 nucleotides: TGTGCCAGCAGCTTAGTCCTCGCGTCCAATGAGCAGTTCTTC.

This clonotype was seen repeatedly, ten times or more. This rearrangement joins TRBV2 to TRBJ2-7, with D possibly TRBD2 on 5 matching bases. V was shortened by 2 bases and J by 6 bases, with 17 bases between the two germline ends. The CDR3 runs to 15 residues. Germline V gene lookup returns CDR1 SNHLY and CDR2 FYNNEI. This CDR3 reads CASSEWTVGSSEQYF. CDR3 sequence (DNA): TGTGCCAGCAGTGAATGGACGGTTGGGAGCTCCGAGCAGTACTTC. The full variable domain, its missing parts supplied by reference TRBV2 and TRBJ2-7, is EPEVTQTPSHQVTQMGQEVILRCVPISNHLYFYWYRQILGQKVEFLVSFYNNEISEKSEIFDDQFSVERPDGSNFTLKIRSTKLEDSAMYFCASSEWTVGSSEQYFGPGTRLTVT.

There are a few counts of this clonotype. This sequence joins TRBV12-3 or TRBV12-4 and TRBJ1-2; D ambiguous. Trimming removed 6 bases at V and 4 bases at J, with 15 bases between. CDR3 length: 14 residues. DNA of the CDR3: TGTGCCAGCAGGGGCCACGGAGGATCCTATGGCTACACCTTC. Its protein is CASRGHGGSYGYTF.

This clonotype was counted many times. V and J are TRBV5-5 and TRBJ2-1; D is unclear. CDR1 SGHKS and CDR2 YYEKEE come from the germline V gene (reference sequence). Trimming took off 0 bases at V and 4 bases at J, with 11 bases between the two ends. The CDR3 has 15 amino acids. CDR3 DNA sequence: TGTGCCAGCAGCTTGGCCACAACAGATTACAATGAGCAGTTCTTC. Its protein product is CASSLATTDYNEQFF.

This clonotype has ten or more counts. This chain joins TRBV11-1 and TRBJ2-1; TRBD2 matches 15 bases. V was clipped by 5 bases and J by 0 bases; unmatched bases: 5. CDR1 and CDR2 (germline): SGHAT, FQDESV (reference sequence). CDR3 size: 18 residues. Written as DNA, the CDR3 is TGTGCCAGCAGCCCGTCGGGACTAGCGGGAGGCTCCTACAATGAGCAGTTCTTC. Protein sequence: CASSPSGLAGGSYNEQFF.

This clonotype was recorded many times. The chain uses TRBV11-2 and TRBJ1-6; D is uncertain. Trimming shortened V by 6 bases and J by 6 bases, and 15 bases separated the two germline ends. There are 15 residues in the CDR3. Per the germline V gene, CDR1 is SGHAT and CDR2 is FQNNGV. In nucleotides, the CDR3 is TGTGCCAGCAGTAACCCCGGGCCAATTAATTCACCCCTCCACTTT. Residues: CASSNPGPINSPLHF.

This clonotype was observed at least ten times. This chain joins TRBV19 and TRBJ2-7, with D perhaps given as TRBD1 or TRBD2 (5 bases each). The CDR3 is 14 amino acids. V lost 4 bases and J 6 bases, leaving 16 bases between the germline ends. From germline, CDR1 is LNHDA and CDR2 SQIVND (reference sequence). Here the CDR3 reads CASSNYGASSEQYF. The CDR3 region has the DNA TGTGCCAGTAGTAACTACGGGGCCTCTTCCGAGCAGTACTTC.

This clonotype was found many times. The V call is TRBV11-1, the J call TRBJ2-1; 11 bases fit TRBD2. Germline CDR1 is SGHAT and CDR2 is FQDESV (reference sequence). V shed 5 bases, J shed 3 bases, and the junction held 12 bases outside the gene matches. The CDR3 runs to 18 residues. CDR3 region: CASSTRLAGTTSYNEQFF. The DNA for the CDR3 is TGTGCCAGCAGCACTCGACTAGCGGGGACGACGAGCTACAATGAGCAGTTCTTC.

In its sample, this clonotype was seen many times. The chain recombines TRBV5-1 with TRBJ2-7; 7 positions match TRBD1. The CDR3 sequence is 15 residues long. Trimming cost V 0 bases and J 3 bases; bases outside gene matches: 6. Per the germline V gene, CDR1 is SGHRS and CDR2 is YFSETQ. DNA of the CDR3: TGCGCCAGCAGCTTGGCCGCGACAGGGAGCTACGAGCAGTACTTC. Translating it yields CASSLAATGSYEQYF. Looking up the rest from reference TRBV5-1 and TRBJ2-7 gives the full variable domain: KAGVTQTPRYLIKTRGQQVTLSCSPISGHRSVSWYQQTPGQGLQFLFEYFSETQRNKGNFPGRFSGRQFSNSRSEMNVSTLELGDSALYLCASSLAATGSYEQYFGPGTRLTVT.

This clonotype was recorded at least ten times. The chain recombines TRBV7-2 with TRBJ1-2; D not certain. The CDR3 is made up of 15 amino acids. The germline V gene encodes CDR1 SGHTA and CDR2 FQGNSA. V was pared by 3 bases and J by 4 bases, with 15 bases between. The CDR3 loop reads CASSLTRRTSYGYTF. In DNA, the CDR3 is TGTGCCAGCAGCTTGACCCGGAGAACCAGCTATGGCTACACCTTC.

Worth noting for this clonotype: A read error may be the cause here, since a much bigger clone is one base away. The J gene is TRBJ2-7, the V gene TRBV9, with 7 bases aligning to TRBD1. Germline V gene data show CDR1 as SGDLS and CDR2 as YYNGEE. The CDR3 is 15 residues long. The V gene end was trimmed by 0 bases and the J gene end by 2 bases; junction bases not matched to a gene: 5. The CDR3 sequence: CASSVGQGGAYEQYF. In DNA form, the CDR3 reads TGTGCCAGCAGCGTAGGACAGGGTGGCGCCTACGAGCAGTACTTC.

This clonotype has a count of ten or more. The V call is TRBV29-1, the J call TRBJ1-1, with D unresolved. Trimming left V 8 bases short and J 0 bases short, with 10 bases between. Germline values: CDR1 SQVTM, CDR2 ANQGSEA. The CDR3 spans 12 residues. The CDR3 here is CSSRELNTEAFF. CDR3 in DNA: TGCAGCTCAAGAGAGCTGAACACTGAAGCTTTCTTT.

Comment on this clonotype: One end of the junction varies from germline; a read error may be responsible. CDR3 residues: CASSPGSGPGANVPTF. The CDR3 nucleotides read TGTGCCAGCAGCCCGGGGTCAGGGCCTGGGGCCAACGTCCCGACTTTC. This sequence joins TRBV6-1 and TRBJ2-6, with D possibly being TRBD1 or TRBD2 (5 bases each). The CDR3 sequence is 16 residues long. Germline V lookup: CDR1 MNHNS, CDR2 SASEGT.

This clonotype appeared many times. The J gene is TRBJ1-2, the V gene TRBV29-1, with D maybe TRBD1 (5 bases). This CDR3 has 11 amino acids. CDR1 and CDR2 (germline): SQVTM, ANQGSEA. V lost 7 bases and J 5 bases, leaving 11 bases between the germline ends. CDR3 residues: CSGLGGYGYTF. CDR3 nucleotides: TGCAGCGGACTCGGGGGTTATGGCTACACCTTC.

In its sample, this clonotype was seen many times. This sequence joins TRBV10-2 and TRBJ2-3; 11 nucleotides match TRBD2. The length of the CDR3 is 13 residues. Germline trimming cut 8 bases from V and 4 bases from J; bases unmatched to any gene: 2. From germline, CDR1 is WSHSY and CDR2 SAAADI. DNA of the CDR3: TGCGCCAGCGGGACTAGCGGCGCAGATACGCAGTATTTT. This translates into CASGTSGADTQYF.

This clonotype has a count of ten or more. The chain couples TRBV4-3 to TRBJ2-1, with D hard to call. The V and J ends lost 2 bases and 10 bases respectively, with 12 bases between them. The CDR3 is made up of 13 amino acids. CDR1 and CDR2 from the germline V gene are LGHNA and YSLEER. CDR3: CASSQTPKGEQFF. CDR3 DNA: TGCGCCAGCAGCCAAACACCCAAAGGGGAGCAGTTCTTC.

This clonotype has ten or more counts. The chain uses TRBV20-1 and TRBJ2-7, with no clear D. V was shortened by 6 bases and J by 3 bases, with 15 bases between the two germline ends. Germline CDR1 DFQATT, CDR2 SNEGSKA (reference sequence). The CDR3 is 13 residues long. Written as DNA, the CDR3 is TGCAGTGCCCGGTCGGGCTTGAACTACGAGCAGTACTTC. Protein product: CSARSGLNYEQYF.

V and J are TRBV7-2 and TRBJ1-6; D call uncertain. CDR3 length equals 12 residues. Looked up from germline, CDR1 is SGHTA and CDR2 is FQGNSA. V was pared by 2 bases and J by 11 bases, with 7 bases between. The CDR3 coding sequence is TGTGCCAGCAGCTTATCGTGGCCACCCCTCCACTTT. Its protein product is CASSLSWPPLHF.

In regard to this clonotype: A much larger clone differs from this one at a single base, so this may be a read error. The J gene is TRBJ1-3, the V gene TRBV7-6; TRBD1 is a possible D gene (6 bases). CDR1 and CDR2 from the germline V gene are SGHVS and FNYEAQ. CDR3 length equals 17 residues. CDR3: CASSSPTGLPSGNTRYF. In DNA form, the CDR3 reads TGTGCCAGCAGCTCCCCGACAGGCCTCCCCTCTGGAAACACCAGATATTTT.

This clonotype was seen more than once but under ten times. The chain joins TRBV11-2 to TRBJ2-5; D gene uncertain. Germline lookup yields CDR1 SGHAT and CDR2 FQNNGV. V dropped 4 bases and J dropped 1 base, with 13 bases sitting between them. The length of the CDR3 is 15 residues. As DNA, the CDR3 is TGTGCCAGCAGCTCCTTATTCACAGTCCAAGAGACCCAGTACTTC. Its translation is CASSSLFTVQETQYF.

This clonotype has a count of ten or more. V usage is TRBV12-3 or TRBV12-4 and J usage is TRBJ1-5; D gene ambiguous. V was cut by 6 bases and J by 6 bases, with 15 bases left in between. CDR3 length: 14 amino acids. The CDR3 here is CASSLRTSAQPQHF. CDR3 DNA sequence: TGTGCCAGCAGCCTACGGACTTCTGCTCAGCCCCAGCATTTT.

There are many counts of this clonotype. The chain joins TRBV20-1 to TRBJ2-3; 7 bases fit TRBD2. The germline V gene has CDR1 DFQATT and CDR2 SNEGSKA (reference sequence). V shed 5 bases and J 1 base; nucleotides not matched to a gene: 21. The CDR3 covers 19 residues. CDR3 sequence reads: CSAEKTTREDPWGTDTQYF. CDR3 DNA: TGCAGTGCTGAGAAAACGACCCGGGAGGACCCTTGGGGCACAGATACGCAGTATTTT.

This clonotype was observed at least ten times. This chain uses TRBV5-5 with TRBJ2-7, with D hard to call. The CDR3 loop spans 14 amino acids. V lost 4 bases to trimming and J lost 5 bases, with 16 bases between them. Per the germline V gene, CDR1 is SGHKS and CDR2 is YYEKEE (reference sequence). CDR3 sequence: CASSLGGPEDEQYF. The DNA for the CDR3 is TGTGCCAGCAGCCTAGGCGGACCTGAGGACGAGCAGTACTTC.

This clonotype was found many times. The V call is TRBV6-5, the J call TRBJ2-7; TRBD1 matches at 8 bases. Germline V CDR1 and CDR2: MNHEY, SVGAGI. Trimming removed 5 bases from V and 6 bases from J; junction bases left unmatched: 9. This CDR3 has 14 amino acids. The chain's CDR3 is CASSRQGSYSEQYF. In DNA, the CDR3 is TGTGCCAGCAGTCGACAGGGGAGTTATTCCGAGCAGTACTTC.

CDR3 region: CAISGGGLVTDTQYF. The DNA for the CDR3 is TGTGCCATCAGTGGAGGAGGACTGGTCACAGATACGCAGTATTTT. The rearrangement links TRBV10-3 to TRBJ2-3; TRBD2 is a possible D gene (5 bases). V lost 4 bases and J lost 2, with 13 bases in between. CDR1 ENHRY and CDR2 SYGVKD come from the germline V gene. The CDR3 spans 15 residues.

On this clonotype: A much larger clonotype is one base distant, so this may be a read error. Since the CDR3 does not end with the conserved phenylalanine or tryptophan, this likely comes from a read error. This chain joins TRBV20-1 and TRBJ1-2; perhaps TRBD1 as D (6 bases). In germline, CDR1 is DFQATT, CDR2 SNEGSKA (reference sequence). V dropped 3 bases and J dropped 8 bases, with 19 bases sitting between them. CDR3 length equals 14 residues. CDR3 nucleotides: TGCAGTGCTAGGGCGACCCGGACAGACCAGGGCTACACCATC. Protein: CSARATRTDQGYTI.